The 19 T cell receptor beta chains reported below all come from one sample, sequenced in a study of OX40 agonist ivuxolimab in advanced cancers. The data were produced by immunoSEQ multiplex PCR, yet TCRdb's version contains in-frame clones alone and is incomplete. There are 75,000 to 100,000 clones in the sample; 90% to 95% occur only once, and 0.25% to 0.35% lies in the top ten. The sample was CD4+ or CD8+ T cells sorted from blood, taken in a trial of the OX40 agonist ivuxolimab. The receptors were sampled from an adult with an advanced solid tumor such as melanoma, head and neck, liver or kidney cancer.

The V and J genes are TRBV7-8 and TRBJ1-3; D is unclear. Looked up from germline, CDR1 is SGHVS and CDR2 is FQNEAQ. V shed 0 bases and J shed 0 bases, with 9 bases lying between them. The CDR3 consists of 16 residues. In DNA form, the CDR3 reads TGTGCCAGCAGCTTAGCGCAGGCAGGCTCTGGAAACACCATATATTTT. It translates to CASSLAQAGSGNTIYF.

The V and J genes are TRBV5-4 and TRBJ1-2; D remains ambiguous. This CDR3 contains 14 residues. V shed 0 bases and J shed 8 bases, with 14 bases lying between them. Germline V lookup: CDR1 SGHNT, CDR2 YYREEE (reference sequence). The CDR3: CASSLGVGNRGYTF. CDR3 sequence (DNA): TGTGCCAGCAGCTTGGGTGTAGGGAATCGAGGCTACACCTTC.

This clone was found a few times. The rearrangement uses TRBV30 and TRBJ1-6, with TRBD1 as a possible D gene (5 bases). V was cut by 4 bases and J by 0 bases, with 13 bases left in between. CDR1 and CDR2 (germline): GTSNPN, SVGIG (reference sequence). The CDR3 is made up of 16 amino acids. CDR3 protein: CAWKGVESSYNSPLHF. The CDR3 bases are TGTGCCTGGAAAGGGGTCGAGAGCTCCTATAATTCACCCCTCCACTTT.

The chain employs TRBV7-9 and TRBJ2-7; D might be TRBD2 (6 bases). Per germline, CDR1 SEHNR and CDR2 FQNEAQ (reference sequence). The CDR3 contains 14 residues. V lost 3 bases to trimming and J lost 0 bases, with 9 bases between them. This CDR3 reads CASSFGGSSYEQYF. Here the CDR3 DNA reads TGTGCCAGCAGCTTTGGGGGGAGCTCCTACGAGCAGTACTTC.

A few counts support this clone. V is TRBV7-9 and J is TRBJ2-1, with D maybe TRBD1 (6 bases). The CDR3 contains 16 residues. The V end lost 0 bases, the J end lost 0 bases, and 9 bases lay between the germline ends. CDR1 and CDR2 (germline): SEHNR, FQNEAQ (reference sequence). Here the CDR3 DNA reads TGTGCCAGCAGCTTAGCGACAGGAAGCTCCTACAATGAGCAGTTCTTC. Translated, it gives CASSLATGSSYNEQFF.

This clone was seen only once. This chain joins TRBV19 and TRBJ2-7; the D gene is possibly TRBD2 (6 bases). The V gene's germline CDR1 is LNHDA and CDR2 SQIVND (reference sequence). Trimming pared 1 base from V and 1 base from J, leaving 8 bases between. The CDR3 contains 14 residues. This CDR3 is CASSIVSGSYEQYF. The CDR3 DNA reads as TGTGCCAGTAGTATAGTTAGCGGATCCTACGAGCAGTACTTC.

The rearrangement links TRBV5-1 to TRBJ2-5, with D uncertain. Between the trimmed V and J ends, which lost 5 bases and 2 bases, there was a span of 10 bases. Per the germline V gene, CDR1 is SGHRS and CDR2 is YFSETQ. The CDR3 totals 13 residues. The CDR3 reads CASSPLRQETQYF. The CDR3 bases are TGCGCCAGCAGTCCGCTTAGACAAGAGACCCAGTACTTC.

V is TRBV6-5 and J is TRBJ2-7, with TRBD2 matching over 13 bases. J lost 6 bases, V lost 2 bases, and 4 bases had no gene match. The CDR3 has 15 amino acids. Germline V lookup: CDR1 MNHEY, CDR2 SVGAGI. CDR3 in amino acids: CASSYGTSGMGEQYF. CDR3 sequence (DNA): TGTGCCAGCAGTTACGGGACTAGCGGGATGGGCGAGCAGTACTTC.

This chain links TRBV28 with TRBJ2-7, with 10 bases matching TRBD2. Germline assignment: CDR1 MDHEN and CDR2 SYDVKM. CDR3 length: 16 amino acids. J lost 4 bases, V lost 5 bases, and 11 bases had no gene match. CDR3 protein: CASSPHSGRAGYEQYF. In nucleotides, the CDR3 is TGTGCCAGCAGTCCACACAGCGGGAGGGCCGGGTACGAGCAGTACTTC.

The V gene is TRBV6-1, the J gene TRBJ2-1; 9 bases match TRBD2. V lost 4 bases, J lost 5 bases, and 9 bases stayed unmatched. In germline, CDR1 is MNHNS, CDR2 SASEGT. This CDR3 comprises 16 residues. In DNA form, the CDR3 reads TGTGCCAGCAGTGGCCAGGGACTAGCAGGCAACAATGAGCAGTTCTTC. It translates to CASSGQGLAGNNEQFF.

In its sample, this clone was seen once. The chain recombines TRBV28 with TRBJ1-1, with no clear D. V lost 5 bases and J lost 10, with 2 bases in between. The CDR3 is 8 amino acids. In germline, CDR1 is MDHEN, CDR2 SYDVKM. Written as DNA, the CDR3 is TGTGCCAGCAGTAGAGCTTTCTTT. This translates into CASSRAFF.

The V gene is TRBV6-1, the J gene TRBJ2-2; 7 bases line up with TRBD2. Per the germline V gene, CDR1 is MNHNS and CDR2 is SASEGT. The CDR3 sequence is 16 residues long. The V gene end was trimmed by 4 bases and the J gene end by 1 base; junction bases not matched to a gene: 6. The CDR3 sequence is CASSARGSGNTGELFF. The CDR3, as DNA: TGTGCCAGCAGTGCCCGCGGGAGCGGGAACACCGGGGAGCTGTTTTTT.

The J gene is TRBJ1-4, the V gene TRBV18; D is undetermined. Germline CDR1 KGHSH, CDR2 LQKENI. The V and J ends lost 6 bases and 2 bases respectively, with 10 bases between them. The CDR3 runs to 14 residues. CDR3 bases: TGTGCCAGCTCGCCGACAAAGACTAATGAAAAACTGTTTTTT. Translated, it gives CASSPTKTNEKLFF.

The rearrangement joins TRBV15 to TRBJ2-1; D may be TRBD2 (6 bases). The CDR3 extends over 15 amino acids. Trimming took off 1 base at V and 2 bases at J, with 9 bases between the two ends. Germline-derived CDR1 and CDR2 are LNHNV and YYDKDF (reference sequence). The CDR3 DNA sequence: TGTGCCACCAGCAGAGGCGGGATACCCTACAATGAGCAGTTCTTC. Translating it yields CATSRGGIPYNEQFF.

The chain combines TRBV11-2 with TRBJ2-3; 8 bases match TRBD2. CDR3 length: 15 amino acids. The germline CDR1 and CDR2 sequences are SGHAT and FQNNGV. The J segment lost 5 bases and the V segment lost 5 bases, leaving 9 bases of the junction unmatched. The DNA of the CDR3 is TGTGCCAGCAGCCCTCGGACTAGCCAGCGAGATACGCAGTATTTT. It is translated as CASSPRTSQRDTQYF. The complete variable domain, with remaining parts taken from reference TRBV11-2 and TRBJ2-3, reads EAGVAQSPRYKIIEKRQSVAFWCNPISGHATLYWYQQILGQGPKLLIQFQNNGVVDDSQLPKDRFSAERLKGVDSTLKIQPAKLEDSAVYLCASSPRTSQRDTQYFGPGTRLTVL.

This chain links TRBV28 with TRBJ2-3; D not resolved. V was trimmed by 7 bases and J by 2 bases, leaving 16 bases between them. The length of the CDR3 is 15 residues. Per the germline V gene, CDR1 is MDHEN and CDR2 is SYDVKM. This chain's CDR3 is CASTARNPTTDTQYF. For the CDR3, the DNA is TGTGCCAGCACCGCCAGAAACCCGACCACAGATACGCAGTATTTT.

Note on this clone: Germline is not matched at one junction end, which may reflect a read error. J is TRBJ2-5 and V is TRBV7-8; 7 positions match TRBD1. This CDR3 region has 15 residues. CDR1 and CDR2 from the germline V gene are SGHVS and FQNEAQ. The CDR3 protein is CASSLERGRVEAQYF. CDR3 nucleotide sequence: TGTGCCAGCAGCTTAGAGAGGGGGCGGGTAGAGGCCCAGTACTTC.

The genes are TRBV18 and TRBJ2-5; no firm D call. V lost 3 bases and J 2 bases, leaving 7 bases between the germline ends. The germline V gene has CDR1 KGHSH and CDR2 LQKENI. This CDR3 region has 13 residues. DNA for the CDR3: TGTGCCAGCTCACCGGCATTACAAGAGACCCAGTACTTC. It specifies CASSPALQETQYF.

J is TRBJ1-4 and V is TRBV4-3; D not resolved. V lost 0 bases and J lost 5, with 10 bases in between. The CDR3 runs 15 residues. Germline V CDR1 and CDR2: LGHNA, YSLEER. Here the CDR3 reads CASSQERRPNEKLFF. CDR3 coding DNA: TGCGCCAGCAGCCAAGAGAGGCGACCGAATGAAAAACTGTTTTTT.